The 17 T cell receptor beta chains reported below all come from one sample, sequenced in a study of T cells in Graves' hyperthyroidism and ophthalmopathy. Researchers amplified the TCR beta CDR3 regions from RNA transcripts. The primer set for the first-round RT-PCR of the TCR CDR3 was HTBI. TCRdb re-analysed the multiplex PCR reads in MiXCR, keeping a single row per CDR3 protein. The sample has about 410,000 distinct CDR3 sequences; approximately 14% are singletons. Sequenced sample: blood. These receptors originate from a man aged 18 to 35 with Graves' ophthalmopathy.

This clonotype showed up many times. The chain is built from TRBV2 and TRBJ1-2, with D uncertain. CDR1 SNHLY and CDR2 FYNNEI come from the germline V gene. Trimming removed 4 bases from V and 1 base from J, with 19 bases in between. This CDR3 has 17 residues. The CDR3, as DNA: TGTGCCAGCAGTGGTCGGGCCTTGAATACGAATAACTATGGCTACACCTTC. Translated: CASSGRALNTNNYGYTF.

This clonotype has a handful of counts. The rearrangement joins TRBV6-1 to TRBJ1-5; D gene uncertain. Germline V gene sequence: CDR1 MNHNS, CDR2 SASEGT. This CDR3 has 11 amino acids. Trimming removed 10 bases from V and 2 bases from J, with 6 bases in between. The chain's CDR3 is CATGGNQPQHF. The CDR3 DNA is TGTGCCACCGGAGGCAATCAGCCCCAGCATTTT.

There are many counts of this clonotype. The CDR3 bases are TGCGCCAGCAGCTTGGAAGGAGGACTAGCGGGTTACAATGAGCAGTTCTTC. This translates into CASSLEGGLAGYNEQFF. The chain employs TRBV5-1 and TRBJ2-1; 11 nucleotides align to TRBD2. The CDR3 contains 17 residues. Trimming cost V 0 bases and J 4 bases; bases outside gene matches: 6. Germline V gives CDR1 SGHRS, CDR2 YFSETQ.

V is TRBV4-1 and J is TRBJ1-3; D not resolved. CDR1 MGHRA and CDR2 YSYEKL come from the germline V gene. CDR3 length: 15 residues. Trimming stripped 0 bases from V and 3 bases from J, with 9 bases between. For the CDR3, the DNA is TGCGCCAGCAGCCAAGAGTGGACGGTTGGAAACACCATATATTTT. Amino acids: CASSQEWTVGNTIYF.

Ten or more counts support this clonotype. This rearrangement joins TRBV11-2 to TRBJ2-1; D gene unclear. V was clipped by 1 base and J by 9 bases, with 10 bases between them. The CDR3 is made up of 13 amino acids. CDR1 and CDR2 from the germline V gene are SGHAT and FQNNGV. The CDR3 reads CASSLASMGEQFF. In DNA form, the CDR3 reads TGTGCCAGCAGCTTAGCTTCGATGGGTGAGCAGTTCTTC.

This clonotype showed up many times. This chain links TRBV5-1 with TRBJ2-3, with 9 bases identical to TRBD2. CDR3 size: 16 residues. V lost 4 bases and J lost 3; bases outside the gene matches: 9. Germline V CDR1 and CDR2: SGHRS, YFSETQ. The chain's CDR3 is CASSPPGTSMTDTQYF. The CDR3 bases are TGCGCCAGCAGCCCCCCCGGGACTAGCATGACAGATACGCAGTATTTT.

Comment on this clonotype: This may be a read error, as it is one base from a much larger clone. V is TRBV12-3 or TRBV12-4 and J is TRBJ2-3; 11 nucleotides line up with TRBD2. Trimming at V came to 5 bases and at J to 2 bases, leaving 6 bases not matched to a gene. The CDR3 has 16 amino acids. The CDR3 nucleotides read TGTGCCAGCAGTCGTTCTAGCGGGAGGTTCACAGATACGCAGTATTTT. Protein: CASSRSSGRFTDTQYF.

V usage is TRBV29-1 and J usage is TRBJ1-2; no clear D gene. V dropped 4 bases and J dropped 6 bases, with 3 bases sitting between them. Germline V lookup: CDR1 SQVTM, CDR2 ANQGSEA. CDR3 size: 9 residues. The CDR3 DNA sequence: TGCAGCGTTGCGGATGGCTACACCTTC. Translation gives CSVADGYTF.

There are many counts of this clonotype. The V and J genes are TRBV5-1 and TRBJ2-3, with 13 bases aligning to TRBD2. The CDR3 loop spans 19 amino acids. With V trimmed by 3 bases and J by 0 bases, 10 bases remained unmatched. Germline-derived CDR1 and CDR2 are SGHRS and YFSETQ. Here the CDR3 DNA reads TGCGCCAGCAGCTCCACGACTAGCGGGGGGTTTACTAGCACAGATACGCAGTATTTT. Amino acid sequence: CASSSTTSGGFTSTDTQYF.

The chain joins TRBV6-1 to TRBJ2-7; D is possibly TRBD1 or TRBD2 (6 bases each). The CDR3 spans 16 residues. The V gene's germline CDR1 is MNHNS and CDR2 SASEGT. V lost 5 bases, J lost 2 bases, and 19 bases lay in between. The CDR3 is CASSPLTGARPYEQYF. The CDR3, as DNA: TGTGCCAGCAGTCCCCTAACGGGGGCGAGGCCCTACGAGCAGTACTTC.

This clonotype was picked up many times. V and J are TRBV2 and TRBJ1-4; D unresolved. Looked up from germline, CDR1 is SNHLY and CDR2 is FYNNEI. The CDR3 sequence is 14 residues long. V lost 5 bases to trimming and J lost 2 bases, with 9 bases between them. CDR3 sequence (DNA): TGTGCCAGCAGTTGGCGGGGTACTAATGAAAAACTGTTTTTT. As protein: CASSWRGTNEKLFF.

This clonotype occurred many times. The chain carries TRBV2 and TRBJ2-2; TRBD1 agrees at 11 bases. The CDR3 runs to 14 residues. Germline CDR1 and CDR2: SNHLY and FYNNEI. V shed 6 bases, J shed 6 bases, and the junction held 3 bases outside the gene matches. The CDR3: CASRGQGGPGELFF. For the CDR3, the DNA is TGTGCCAGCAGGGGACAGGGGGGACCCGGGGAGCTGTTTTTT.

This clonotype was counted at least ten times. This chain connects TRBV3-1 to TRBJ1-1, with D perhaps TRBD1 (5 bases). Trimming pared 0 bases from V and 3 bases from J, leaving 8 bases between. This CDR3 is built from 14 residues. Germline CDR1 and CDR2: LGHDT and YNNKEL (reference sequence). The CDR3 DNA is TGTGCCAGCAGCCAAGAGGGGGGACACACTGAAGCTTTCTTT. Its protein product is CASSQEGGHTEAFF.

This clonotype appeared many times. The chain uses TRBV3-1 and TRBJ1-3; TRBD1 matches 9 bases. The length of the CDR3 is 14 residues. V was clipped by 4 bases and J by 5 bases; unmatched bases: 3. Germline V gives CDR1 LGHDT, CDR2 YNNKEL (reference sequence). Here the CDR3 DNA reads TGTGCCAGCAGCCCAGGGACAGGGAGAAACACCATATATTTT. Translation: CASSPGTGRNTIYF.

This clonotype was recorded at least ten times. The rearrangement joins TRBV2 to TRBJ1-1; D not certain. Per the germline V gene, CDR1 is SNHLY and CDR2 is FYNNEI. This CDR3 contains 14 residues. V dropped 7 bases and J dropped 0 bases, with 12 bases sitting between them. The CDR3 is CASKGVDLNTEAFF. The CDR3 DNA is TGTGCCAGCAAAGGAGTGGACCTGAACACTGAAGCTTTCTTT.

This clonotype was detected ten times or more. This rearrangement joins TRBV6-1 to TRBJ1-1; D is uncertain. CDR3 length: 15 residues. Trimming left V 5 bases short and J 1 base short, with 14 bases between. CDR1 is MNHNS, CDR2 SASEGT, per germline. CDR3 protein: CASSFLGRSNTEAFF. Here the CDR3 DNA reads TGTGCCAGCAGTTTTCTAGGCAGGTCGAACACTGAAGCTTTCTTT.

There are many counts of this clonotype. The CDR3, as DNA: TGCGCCAGCCGAGCTCTACGGGGGGAAGTTATTATTGACACTGAAGCTTTCTTT. Translating gives CASRALRGEVIIDTEAFF. The chain employs TRBV5-1 and TRBJ1-1; TRBD1 might be the D (5 bases). Germline CDR1 SGHRS, CDR2 YFSETQ. The CDR3 spans 18 residues. The germline V and J ends were trimmed by 7 bases and 3 bases, with 28 bases remaining between them.